The entry that follows covers one TCR beta chain sequence. Assay used: immunoSEQ multiplex PCR; TCRdb lists only in-frame clones, some missing. This sample has over 350,000 clones, with 88% found just once. The data were taken from a study of blood T cell repertoires in COVID-19. This CDR3 has 16 amino acids. Germline trimming cut 3 bases from V and 7 bases from J; bases unmatched to any gene: 8. CDR1 is SGHNT and CDR2 is YYREEE in the germline V gene (reference sequence). V gene TRBV5-4 combines with J gene TRBJ2-3; 13 nucleotides agree with TRBD2. The sequence was collected from a woman in her twenties or thirties with acute COVID-19. Sequencing was carried out using PBMCs or T cells enriched from blood (not recorded which). CDR3: CASSSLAGGPSYTQYF. For the CDR3, the DNA is TGTGCCAGCAGCTCACTAGCGGGGGGGCCTTCTTATACGCAGTATTTT. The full variable domain, in which reference TRBV5-4 and TRBJ2-3 provide the parts outside the CDR3, is ETGVTQSPTHLIKTRGQQVTLRCSSQSGHNTVSWYQQALGQGPQFIFQYYREEENGRGNFPPRFSGLQFPNYSSELNVNALELDDSALYLCASSSLAGGPSYTQYFGPGTRLTVL.